A single sample gave rise to the 3 T cell receptor beta chains below, sequenced in a study of T cells in Graves' hyperthyroidism and ophthalmopathy. Using RNA transcripts as the source, TCR beta CDR3 regions were amplified. Using the HTBI primer set, a first-round RT-PCR was run on the TCR CDR3. Via MiXCR, TCRdb re-called the multiplex PCR reads, giving one row per CDR3 protein. The repertoire holds about 640,000 distinct CDR3 sequences, with around 15% as singletons. The specimen sequenced was blood. The receptors come from a woman between 50 and 59 years old with Graves' ophthalmopathy.

This clonotype has only a few counts. The chain links TRBV19 to TRBJ1-2; weak D call: TRBD1 (5 bases). This CDR3 comprises 15 residues. The germline CDR1 and CDR2 sequences are LNHDA and SQIVND (reference sequence). The germline V and J ends were trimmed by 5 bases and 7 bases, with 20 bases remaining between them. CDR3 in amino acids: CASSPTPAGKSGYTF. The CDR3 DNA sequence: TGTGCCAGTAGTCCCACTCCGGCAGGGAAGTCTGGCTACACCTTC.

V and J are TRBV9 and TRBJ2-5, with unresolved D. The germline V gene encodes CDR1 SGDLS and CDR2 YYNGEE. V was clipped by 1 base and J by 5 bases, with 9 bases between them. The CDR3 consists of 13 residues. This CDR3 is CASSVYGYETQYF. As DNA, the CDR3 is TGTGCCAGCAGCGTATATGGTTACGAGACCCAGTACTTC. Full variable domain (remainder filled in from reference TRBV9 and TRBJ2-5): DSGVTQTPKHLITATGQRVTLRCSPRSGDLSVYWYQQSLDQGLQFLIQYYNGEERAKGNILERFSAQQFPDLHSELNLSSLELGDSALYFCASSVYGYETQYFGPGTRLLVL.

This clonotype was seen at least ten times. The chain uses TRBV11-3 and TRBJ2-7; possibly TRBD1 for D (6 bases). The CDR3 length is 15 residues. Trimming stripped 5 bases from V and 6 bases from J, with 20 bases between. The germline V gene encodes CDR1 SGHNT and CDR2 YENEEA. The CDR3 spells CASSQPGHSFGEQYF. CDR3 sequence (DNA): TGTGCCAGCAGCCAACCGGGACACTCTTTCGGCGAGCAGTACTTC.